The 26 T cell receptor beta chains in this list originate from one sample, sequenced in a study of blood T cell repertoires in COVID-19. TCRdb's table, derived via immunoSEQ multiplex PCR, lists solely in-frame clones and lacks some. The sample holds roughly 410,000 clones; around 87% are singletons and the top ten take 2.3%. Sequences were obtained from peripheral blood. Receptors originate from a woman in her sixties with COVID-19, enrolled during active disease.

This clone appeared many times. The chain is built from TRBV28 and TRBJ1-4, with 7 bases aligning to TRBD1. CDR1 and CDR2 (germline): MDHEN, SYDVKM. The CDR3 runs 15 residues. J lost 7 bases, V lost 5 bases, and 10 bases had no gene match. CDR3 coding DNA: TGTGCCAGCAGTAAGCCGGGACAGTGGGTTGAAAAACTGTTTTTT. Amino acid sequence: CASSKPGQWVEKLFF.

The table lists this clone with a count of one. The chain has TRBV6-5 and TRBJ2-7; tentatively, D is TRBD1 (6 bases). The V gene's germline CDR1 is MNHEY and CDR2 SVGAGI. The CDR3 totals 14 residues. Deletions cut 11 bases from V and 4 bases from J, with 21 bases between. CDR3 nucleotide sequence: TGTGCCGCTGGGGTACAGGGAGCCCCTTACGAGCAGTACTTC. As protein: CAAGVQGAPYEQYF.

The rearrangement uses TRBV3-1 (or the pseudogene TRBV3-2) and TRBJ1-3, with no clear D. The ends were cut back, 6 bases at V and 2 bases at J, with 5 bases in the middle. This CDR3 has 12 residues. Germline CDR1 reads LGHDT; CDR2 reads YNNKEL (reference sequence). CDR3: CASRPAGNTIYF. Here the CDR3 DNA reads TGTGCCAGCAGGCCAGCTGGAAACACCATATATTTT.

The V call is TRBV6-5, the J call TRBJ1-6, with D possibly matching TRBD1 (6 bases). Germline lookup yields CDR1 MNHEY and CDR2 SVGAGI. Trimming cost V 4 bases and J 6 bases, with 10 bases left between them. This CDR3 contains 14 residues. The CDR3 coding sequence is TGTGCCAGCAGTTCTTGGGACATTAATTCACCCCTCCACTTT. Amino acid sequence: CASSSWDINSPLHF.

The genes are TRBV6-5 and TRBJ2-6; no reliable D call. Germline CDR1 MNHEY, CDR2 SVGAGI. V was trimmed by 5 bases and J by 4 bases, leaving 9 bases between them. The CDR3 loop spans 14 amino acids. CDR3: CASSHLGGANVLTF. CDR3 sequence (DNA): TGTGCCAGCAGTCACCTAGGCGGGGCCAACGTCCTGACTTTC.

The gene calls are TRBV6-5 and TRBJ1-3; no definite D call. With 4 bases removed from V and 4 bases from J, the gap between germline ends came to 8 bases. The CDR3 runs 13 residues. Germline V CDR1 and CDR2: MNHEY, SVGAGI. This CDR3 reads CASSSGGGNTIYF. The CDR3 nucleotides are TGTGCCAGCAGTTCGGGAGGGGGAAACACCATATATTTT.

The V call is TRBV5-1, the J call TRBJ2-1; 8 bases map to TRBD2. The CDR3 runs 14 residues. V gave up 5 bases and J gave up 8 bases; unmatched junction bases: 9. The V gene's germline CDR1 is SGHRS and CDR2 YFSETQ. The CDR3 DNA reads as TGCGCCAGCAGGCCCCCGGAGCGGGGGTATGAGCAGTTCTTC. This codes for CASRPPERGYEQFF.

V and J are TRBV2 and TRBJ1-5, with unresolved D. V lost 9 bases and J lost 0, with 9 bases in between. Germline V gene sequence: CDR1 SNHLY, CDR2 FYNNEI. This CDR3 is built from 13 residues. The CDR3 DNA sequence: TGTGCCAGTGACTCTAATAGCAATCAGCCCCAGCATTTT. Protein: CASDSNSNQPQHF.

The CDR3: CATSGFSTDTQYF. The CDR3 DNA follows: TGTGCCACCTCAGGTTTTAGCACAGATACGCAGTATTTT. This chain connects TRBV24-1 to TRBJ2-3; D gene unclear. Per the germline V gene, CDR1 is KGHDR and CDR2 is SFDVKD. The V and J ends lost 9 bases and 0 bases respectively, with 9 bases between them. The CDR3 is made up of 13 amino acids.

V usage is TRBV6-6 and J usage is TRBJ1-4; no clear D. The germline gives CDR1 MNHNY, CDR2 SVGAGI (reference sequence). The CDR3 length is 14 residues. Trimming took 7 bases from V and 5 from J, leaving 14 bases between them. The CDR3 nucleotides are TGTGCCAGCACCTCTCCGGGGATGAATGAAAAACTGTTTTTT. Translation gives CASTSPGMNEKLFF.

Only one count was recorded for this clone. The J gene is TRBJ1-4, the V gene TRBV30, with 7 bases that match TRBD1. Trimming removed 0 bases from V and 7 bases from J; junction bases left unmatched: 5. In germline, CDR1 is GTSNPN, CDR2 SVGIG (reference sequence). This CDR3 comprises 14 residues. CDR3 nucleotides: TGTGCCTGGAGTGTTGTCAGGGGGATTGAAAAACTGTTTTTT. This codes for CAWSVVRGIEKLFF.

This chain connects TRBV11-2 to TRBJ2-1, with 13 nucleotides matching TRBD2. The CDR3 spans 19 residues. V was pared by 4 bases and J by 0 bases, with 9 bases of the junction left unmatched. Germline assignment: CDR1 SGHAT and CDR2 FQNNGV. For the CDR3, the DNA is TGTGCCAGCAGCTCACCCGGGACTAGCGGGGTTCTCTCCTACAATGAGCAGTTCTTC. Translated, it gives CASSSPGTSGVLSYNEQFF.

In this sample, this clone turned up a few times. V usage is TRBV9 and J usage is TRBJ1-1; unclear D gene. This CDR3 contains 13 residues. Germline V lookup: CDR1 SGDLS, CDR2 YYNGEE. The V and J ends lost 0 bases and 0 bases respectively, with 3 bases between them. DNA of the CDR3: TGTGCCAGCAGCGTAGGTATGAACACTGAAGCTTTCTTT. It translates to CASSVGMNTEAFF.

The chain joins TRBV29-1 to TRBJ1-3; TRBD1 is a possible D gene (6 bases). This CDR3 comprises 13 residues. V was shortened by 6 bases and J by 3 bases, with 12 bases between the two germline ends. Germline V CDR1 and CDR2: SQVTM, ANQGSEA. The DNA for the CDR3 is TGCAGCGTCACAGGGCTTCTTGGAAACACCATATATTTT. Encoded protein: CSVTGLLGNTIYF.

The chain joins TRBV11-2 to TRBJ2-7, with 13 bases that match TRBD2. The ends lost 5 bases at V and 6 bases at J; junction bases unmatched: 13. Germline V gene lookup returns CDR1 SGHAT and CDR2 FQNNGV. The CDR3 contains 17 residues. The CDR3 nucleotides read TGTGCCAGCAGCCCCTTCGGACTAGCGGGGGATAAAGGCGAGCAGTACTTC. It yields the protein CASSPFGLAGDKGEQYF.

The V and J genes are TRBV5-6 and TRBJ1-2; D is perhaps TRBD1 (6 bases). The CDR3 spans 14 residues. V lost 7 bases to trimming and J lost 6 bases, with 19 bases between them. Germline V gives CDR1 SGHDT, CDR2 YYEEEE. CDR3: CASSVAGVPNGYTF. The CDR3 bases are TGTGCCAGCTCTGTGGCAGGGGTCCCAAATGGCTACACCTTC. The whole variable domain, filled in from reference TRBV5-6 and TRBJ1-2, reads DAGVTQSPTHLIKTRGQQVTLRCSPKSGHDTVSWYQQALGQGPQFIFQYYEEEERQRGNFPDRFSGHQFPNYSSELNVNALLLGDSALYLCASSVAGVPNGYTFGSGTRLTVV.

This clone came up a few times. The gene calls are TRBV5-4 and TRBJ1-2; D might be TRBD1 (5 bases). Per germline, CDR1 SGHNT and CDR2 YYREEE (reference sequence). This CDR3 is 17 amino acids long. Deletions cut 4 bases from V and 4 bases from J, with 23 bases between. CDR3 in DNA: TGTGCCAGCAGCACTCCGGCACAGGCCTTCTCCGTCTATGGCTACACCTTC. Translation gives CASSTPAQAFSVYGYTF.

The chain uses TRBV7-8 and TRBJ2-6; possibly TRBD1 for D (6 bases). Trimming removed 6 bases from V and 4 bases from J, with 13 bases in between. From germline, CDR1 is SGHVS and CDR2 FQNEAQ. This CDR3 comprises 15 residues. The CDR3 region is CASSITGYGANVLTF. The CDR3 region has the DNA TGTGCCAGCAGTATTACAGGGTACGGGGCCAACGTCCTGACTTTC.

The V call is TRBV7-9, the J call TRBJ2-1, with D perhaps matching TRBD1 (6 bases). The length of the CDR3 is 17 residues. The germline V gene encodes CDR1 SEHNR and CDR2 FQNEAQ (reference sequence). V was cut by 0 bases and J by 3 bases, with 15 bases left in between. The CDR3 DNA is TGTGCCAGCAGCTTAGCCCAGGGGACGGGAAACTACAATGAGCAGTTCTTC. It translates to CASSLAQGTGNYNEQFF. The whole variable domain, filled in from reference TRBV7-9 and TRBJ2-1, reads DTGVSQNPRHKITKRGQNVTFRCDPISEHNRLYWYRQTLGQGPEFLTYFQNEAQLEKSRLLSDRFSAERPKGSFSTLEIQRTEQGDSAMYLCASSLAQGTGNYNEQFFGPGTRLTVL.

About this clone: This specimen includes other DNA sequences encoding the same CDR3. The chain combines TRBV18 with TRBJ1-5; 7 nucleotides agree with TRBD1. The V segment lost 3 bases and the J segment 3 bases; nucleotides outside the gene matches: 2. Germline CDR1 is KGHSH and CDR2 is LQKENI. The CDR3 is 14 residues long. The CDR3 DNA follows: TGTGCCAGCTCACCGGGACAGATCAATCAGCCCCAGCATTTT. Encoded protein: CASSPGQINQPQHF.

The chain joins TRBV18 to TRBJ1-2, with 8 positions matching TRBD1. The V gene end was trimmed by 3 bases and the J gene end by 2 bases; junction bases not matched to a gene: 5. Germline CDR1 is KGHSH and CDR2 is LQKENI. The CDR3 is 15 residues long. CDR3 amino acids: CASSPTGTGNYGYTF. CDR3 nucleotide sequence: TGTGCCAGCTCACCTACCGGGACAGGCAACTATGGCTACACCTTC.

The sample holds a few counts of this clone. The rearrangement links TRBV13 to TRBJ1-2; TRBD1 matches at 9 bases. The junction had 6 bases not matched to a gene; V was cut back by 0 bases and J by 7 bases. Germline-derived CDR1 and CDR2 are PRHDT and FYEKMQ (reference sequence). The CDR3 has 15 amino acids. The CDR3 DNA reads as TGTGCCAGCAGCTTAGGGACAGGGGGGCTTGGTGGCTACACCTTC. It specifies CASSLGTGGLGGYTF.

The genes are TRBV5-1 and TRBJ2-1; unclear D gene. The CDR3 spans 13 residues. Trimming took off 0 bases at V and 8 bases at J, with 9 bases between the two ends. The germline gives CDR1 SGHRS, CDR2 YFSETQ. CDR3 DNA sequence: TGCGCCAGCAGCTTGGCCGCAGTTTATGAGCAGTTCTTC. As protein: CASSLAAVYEQFF.

The chain's CDR3 is CASSLRTSDYGYTF. As DNA, the CDR3 is TGTGCCAGCAGCCTTCGGACTTCGGACTATGGCTACACCTTC. The chain joins TRBV6-5 to TRBJ1-2; D uncertain. The germline V and J ends were trimmed by 6 bases and 3 bases, with 14 bases remaining between them. Germline CDR1 and CDR2: MNHEY and SVGAGI. CDR3 length: 14 residues.

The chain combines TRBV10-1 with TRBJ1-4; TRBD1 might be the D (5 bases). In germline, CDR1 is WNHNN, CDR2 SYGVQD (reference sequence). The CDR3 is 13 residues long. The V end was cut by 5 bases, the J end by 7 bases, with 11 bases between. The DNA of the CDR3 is TGCGCCAGCAGTAGATCTCAGGGTGAAAAACTGTTTTTT. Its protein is CASSRSQGEKLFF.

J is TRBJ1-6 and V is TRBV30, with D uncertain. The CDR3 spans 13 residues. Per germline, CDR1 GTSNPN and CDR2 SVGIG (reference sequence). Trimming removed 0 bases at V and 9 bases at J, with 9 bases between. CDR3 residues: CAWSVAWSSPLHF. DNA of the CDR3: TGTGCCTGGAGTGTGGCGTGGAGTTCACCCCTCCACTTT. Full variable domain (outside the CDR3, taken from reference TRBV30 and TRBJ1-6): SQTIHQWPATLVQPVGSPLSLECTVEGTSNPNLYWYRQAAGRGLQLLFYSVGIGQISSEVPQNLSASRPQDRQFILSSKKLLLSDSGFYLCAWSVAWSSPLHFGNGTRLTVT.